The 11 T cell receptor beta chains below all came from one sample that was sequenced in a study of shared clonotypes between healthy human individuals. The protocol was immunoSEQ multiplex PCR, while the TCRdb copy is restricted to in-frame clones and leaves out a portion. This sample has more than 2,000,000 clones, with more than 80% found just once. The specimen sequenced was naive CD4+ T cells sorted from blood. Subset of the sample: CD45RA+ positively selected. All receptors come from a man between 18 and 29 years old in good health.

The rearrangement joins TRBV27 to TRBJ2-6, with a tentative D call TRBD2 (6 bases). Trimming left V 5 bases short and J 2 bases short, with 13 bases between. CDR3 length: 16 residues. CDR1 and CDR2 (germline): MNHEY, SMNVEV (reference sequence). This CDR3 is CASSPYGGAGANVLTF. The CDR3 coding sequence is TGTGCCAGCAGTCCCTACGGAGGGGCTGGGGCCAACGTCCTGACTTTC.

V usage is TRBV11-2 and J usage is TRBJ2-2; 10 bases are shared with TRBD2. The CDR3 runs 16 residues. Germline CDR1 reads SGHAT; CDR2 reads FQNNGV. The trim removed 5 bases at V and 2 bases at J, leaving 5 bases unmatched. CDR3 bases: TGTGCCAGCAGCAGTACTAGCGGGGTCAACACCGGGGAGCTGTTTTTT. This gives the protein CASSSTSGVNTGELFF.

CDR3 protein: CASSWGASQEDTQYF. CDR3 bases: TGTGCCAGCAGTTGGGGGGCCAGTCAAGAGGATACGCAGTATTTT. The chain links TRBV6-6 to TRBJ2-3; the D call may be TRBD1 or TRBD2 (6 bases each). Trimming took 4 bases from V and 6 from J, leaving 17 bases between them. This CDR3 comprises 15 residues. In germline, CDR1 is MNHNY, CDR2 SVGAGI (reference sequence).

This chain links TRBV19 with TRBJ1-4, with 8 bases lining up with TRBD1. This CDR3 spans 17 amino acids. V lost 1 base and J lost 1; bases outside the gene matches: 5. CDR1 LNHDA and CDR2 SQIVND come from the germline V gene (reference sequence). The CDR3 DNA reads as TGTGCCAGTAGTATAGCGACCAGGGGGCGAACTAATGAAAAACTGTTTTTT. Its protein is CASSIATRGRTNEKLFF. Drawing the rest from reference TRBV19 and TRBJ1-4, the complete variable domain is DGGITQSPKYLFRKEGQNVTLSCEQNLNHDAMYWYRQDPGQGLRLIYYSQIVNDFQKGDIAEGYSVSREKKESFPLTVTSAQKNPTAFYLCASSIATRGRTNEKLFFGSGTQLSVL.

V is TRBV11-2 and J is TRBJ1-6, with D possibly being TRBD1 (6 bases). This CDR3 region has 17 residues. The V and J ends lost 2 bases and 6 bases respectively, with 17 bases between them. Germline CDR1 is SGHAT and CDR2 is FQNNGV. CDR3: CASSLSLGQNFNSPLHF. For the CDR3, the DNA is TGTGCCAGCAGCTTATCCCTGGGACAAAACTTTAATTCACCCCTCCACTTT.

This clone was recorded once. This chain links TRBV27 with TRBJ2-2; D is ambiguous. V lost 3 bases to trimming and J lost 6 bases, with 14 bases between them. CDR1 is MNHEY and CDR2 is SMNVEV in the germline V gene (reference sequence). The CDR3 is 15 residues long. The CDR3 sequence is CASSFLTLESGELFF. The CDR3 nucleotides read TGTGCCAGCAGTTTTCTCACGCTAGAATCCGGGGAGCTGTTTTTT.

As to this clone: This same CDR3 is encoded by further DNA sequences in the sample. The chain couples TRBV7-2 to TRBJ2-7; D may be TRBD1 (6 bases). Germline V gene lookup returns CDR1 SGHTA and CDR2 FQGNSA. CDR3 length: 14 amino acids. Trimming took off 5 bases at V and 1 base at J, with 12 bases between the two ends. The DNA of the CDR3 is TGTGCCAGCAGCAGGGGCAGGGGATCCTACGAGCAGTACTTC. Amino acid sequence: CASSRGRGSYEQYF.

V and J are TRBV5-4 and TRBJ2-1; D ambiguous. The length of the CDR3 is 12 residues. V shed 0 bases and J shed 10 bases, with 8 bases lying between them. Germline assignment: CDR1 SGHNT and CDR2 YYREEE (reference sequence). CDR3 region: CASSLVGAEQFF. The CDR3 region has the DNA TGTGCCAGCAGCTTGGTCGGCGCGGAGCAGTTCTTC.

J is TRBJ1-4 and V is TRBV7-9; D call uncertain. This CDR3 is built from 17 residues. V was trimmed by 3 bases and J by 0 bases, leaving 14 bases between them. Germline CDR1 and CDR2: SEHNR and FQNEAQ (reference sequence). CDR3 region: CASSLIGGFSTNEKLFF. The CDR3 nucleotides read TGTGCCAGCAGCTTGATCGGAGGGTTTTCAACTAATGAAAAACTGTTTTTT.

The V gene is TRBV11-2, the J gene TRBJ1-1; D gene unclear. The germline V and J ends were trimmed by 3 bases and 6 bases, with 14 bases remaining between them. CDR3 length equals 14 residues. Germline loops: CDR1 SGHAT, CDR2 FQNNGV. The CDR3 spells CASSFDPDGAEAFF. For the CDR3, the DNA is TGTGCCAGCAGCTTCGATCCGGACGGGGCTGAAGCTTTCTTT.

DNA for the CDR3: TGTGCCAGTAGTATAGTCGGTAGCGGGAAGAATGAGCAGTTCTTC. Translating it yields CASSIVGSGKNEQFF. The chain has TRBV19 and TRBJ2-1; 8 bases agree with TRBD2. The CDR3 loop spans 15 amino acids. From germline, CDR1 is LNHDA and CDR2 SQIVND (reference sequence). V trimming: 1 base; J trimming: 7 bases; junction bases outside the gene matches: 6.